This T cell receptor (beta chain) was observed in a study of OX40 agonist ivuxolimab in advanced cancers. Study-level information: Ivuxolimab doses were 0.01, 0.1, 0.3, 1.5, 3 or 10 mg/kg every 2 weeks.

Enrollment shut out patients with autoimmune disease history or systemic immunosuppression. Profiling relied on immunoSEQ multiplex PCR, and the TCRdb table lists in-frame clones only, not all of them. The sample lists 55,000 to 75,000 clones; more than 75% were seen once. The CDR3 spans 14 residues. Germline V CDR1 and CDR2: SGHRS, YFSETQ. Between the trimmed V and J ends, which lost 4 bases and 7 bases, there was a span of 18 bases. The chain joins TRBV5-1 to TRBJ2-7; D is possibly TRBD2 (6 bases). The sequencing here drew on CD4+ or CD8+ T cells sorted from blood, taken in a trial of the OX40 agonist ivuxolimab. The clonotype comes from an adult with an advanced solid tumor such as melanoma, head and neck, liver or kidney cancer. The CDR3 DNA reads as TGCGCCAGCAGCCCGACTAGTTCTCCCCGGGAGCAGTACTTC. It is translated as CASSPTSSPREQYF.